This TCR beta chain was documented in a study of sequential checkpoint blockade in melanoma. Treatment meaning: randomized to nivolumab then ipilimumab (arm A) or the reverse (arm B). Sorted cells were live CD3+CD8+, lacking CD19 and CD56, from PBMCs. Profiled with immunoSEQ multiplex PCR; TCRdb holds only in-frame clones, not every one. The data contain under 25,000 clones, approximately 82% of them singletons. This clonotype was sampled from a human donor with melanoma. This specimen consisted of CD8+ T cells sorted from blood (inferred from file names), obtained from a patient given nivolumab and ipilimumab in sequence.

The CDR3 sequence: CASSLDGQANTEAFF. For the CDR3, the DNA is TGTGCCAGCAGCTTGGATGGACAGGCGAACACTGAAGCTTTCTTT. This rearrangement joins TRBV5-4 to TRBJ1-1; TRBD1 matches at 7 bases. The CDR3 sequence is 15 residues long. The V gene's germline CDR1 is SGHNT and CDR2 YYREEE (reference sequence). V shed 0 bases, J shed 1 base, and the junction held 3 bases outside the gene matches.